The 26 T cell receptor beta chains listed next were all sequenced from one sample in a study of blood T cell repertoires in COVID-19. TCRdb's copy holds only in-frame clones and misses some; the assay was immunoSEQ multiplex PCR. Among 130,000 or so clones listed, about 83% were seen once. The material sequenced was peripheral blood. Receptors originate from a man aged 30-40 years with COVID-19, enrolled during active disease.

This chain connects TRBV7-8 to TRBJ2-7; 7 nucleotides agree with TRBD1. The trim removed 5 bases at V and 3 bases at J, leaving 13 bases unmatched. The CDR3 sequence is 16 residues long. Germline V gives CDR1 SGHVS, CDR2 FQNEAQ. CDR3 coding DNA: TGTGCCAGCAGCACCAGTGACAGGGCCCCTTTCTACGAGCAGTACTTC. It specifies CASSTSDRAPFYEQYF.

Remarks on this clone: A read error may account for a junction end that differs from germline. The rearrangement uses TRBV6-5 and TRBJ2-1; TRBD2 aligns across 15 bases. The CDR3 length is 12 residues. In germline, CDR1 is MNHEY, CDR2 SVGAGI. DNA of the CDR3: TGTGCCAGCAGAGGGACTAGCGGGAGGACCCTCTTC. It codes for CASRGTSGRTLF.

V usage is TRBV6-5 and J usage is TRBJ1-1; D unclear. CDR1 and CDR2 from the germline V gene are MNHEY and SVGAGI. Deletions cut 5 bases from V and 4 bases from J, with 14 bases between. The CDR3 extends over 14 amino acids. CDR3 DNA: TGTGCCAGCAGTACACCCCAAGGAGGCACTGAAGCTTTCTTT. This gives the protein CASSTPQGGTEAFF.

The chain combines TRBV13 with TRBJ1-1, with a weak D call TRBD1 (5 bases). V was trimmed by 6 bases and J by 0 bases, leaving 17 bases between them. The CDR3 contains 16 residues. Germline loops: CDR1 PRHDT, CDR2 FYEKMQ (reference sequence). DNA for the CDR3: TGTGCCAGCAGACCCCGAGTGGGGGGTATGAACACTGAAGCTTTCTTT. Residues: CASRPRVGGMNTEAFF.

In this sample, this clone turned up once. This chain uses TRBV4-1 with TRBJ2-7; a weak D match, TRBD1 (6 bases). From germline, CDR1 is MGHRA and CDR2 YSYEKL. This CDR3 is built from 15 residues. Trimming removed 4 bases from V and 6 bases from J, with 19 bases in between. The chain's CDR3 is CASSPPQGTPPEQYF. The CDR3 region has the DNA TGCGCCAGCAGCCCGCCACAGGGAACTCCCCCCGAGCAGTACTTC.

V and J are TRBV24-1 and TRBJ2-1; TRBD1 aligns across 11 bases. CDR1 is KGHDR and CDR2 is SFDVKD in the germline V gene. The CDR3 length is 16 residues. Trimming took 0 bases from V and 9 from J; bases not matched to a gene: 6. This CDR3 reads CATSDLDTGTGGEQFF. In nucleotides, the CDR3 is TGTGCCACCAGTGATTTGGACACCGGGACAGGGGGTGAGCAGTTCTTC.

This clone showed up just once. The J gene is TRBJ2-7, the V gene TRBV10-1, with 7 bases identical to TRBD1. CDR3 size: 13 residues. The trim removed 4 bases at V and 6 bases at J, leaving 6 bases unmatched. Germline CDR1 is WNHNN and CDR2 is SYGVQD (reference sequence). CDR3: CASSVGRGIEQYF. The CDR3, as DNA: TGCGCCAGCAGTGTCGGCAGGGGGATCGAGCAGTACTTC.

This clone was counted once. V usage is TRBV7-9 and J usage is TRBJ2-3; maybe TRBD2 (6 bases). V lost 5 bases, J lost 0 bases, and 21 bases lay in between. Germline-derived CDR1 and CDR2 are SEHNR and FQNEAQ (reference sequence). This CDR3 comprises 18 residues. The CDR3 loop is CASSPPPDYLTSTDTQYF. Here the CDR3 DNA reads TGTGCCAGCAGCCCGCCCCCGGACTATTTGACTAGCACAGATACGCAGTATTTT.

This clone appeared a few times. The rearrangement links TRBV19 to TRBJ1-5; D might be TRBD1 (5 bases). This CDR3 has 17 residues. Trimming shortened V by 6 bases and J by 4 bases, and 22 bases separated the two germline ends. CDR1 is LNHDA, CDR2 SQIVND, per germline (reference sequence). The CDR3 DNA follows: TGTGCCAGTAGGACTACCGGGACTTTGGGAGGGAATCAGCCCCAGCATTTT. As protein: CASRTTGTLGGNQPQHF.

The chain employs TRBV9 and TRBJ2-1; the match to TRBD2 covers 13 bases. Germline trimming cut 4 bases from V and 6 bases from J; bases unmatched to any gene: 4. The germline gives CDR1 SGDLS, CDR2 YYNGEE. There are 15 residues in the CDR3. CDR3 residues: CASSLLAGGPNEQFF. In nucleotides, the CDR3 is TGTGCCAGCAGCCTACTAGCGGGAGGGCCCAATGAGCAGTTCTTC.

This clone was recorded a few times. The chain joins TRBV11-3 to TRBJ2-2, with D unresolved. Germline CDR1 SGHNT, CDR2 YENEEA. The CDR3 covers 15 residues. Deletions cut 5 bases from V and 2 bases from J, with 12 bases between. The chain's CDR3 is CASSGRHPNTGELFF. The CDR3 DNA reads TGTGCCAGCAGCGGGCGACACCCAAACACCGGGGAGCTGTTTTTT.

The chain is built from TRBV19 and TRBJ2-5; tentative D call: TRBD2 (7 bases). Germline CDR1 reads LNHDA; CDR2 reads SQIVND (reference sequence). With 3 bases removed from V and 6 bases from J, the gap between germline ends came to 17 bases. This CDR3 has 15 residues. This CDR3 is CASSISRGAGKTQYF. As DNA, the CDR3 is TGTGCCAGTAGTATTTCTCGGGGGGCGGGAAAGACCCAGTACTTC.

The chain links TRBV4-1 to TRBJ2-2, with 10 bases matching TRBD1. V was clipped by 4 bases and J by 5 bases; unmatched bases: 4. Germline loops: CDR1 MGHRA, CDR2 YSYEKL. This CDR3 has 15 residues. The CDR3 sequence is CASSRDRGRTGELFF. CDR3 nucleotides: TGCGCCAGCAGCCGGGACAGGGGTCGGACCGGGGAGCTGTTTTTT.

The rearrangement uses TRBV19 and TRBJ1-3; D might be TRBD1 (6 bases). The germline CDR1 and CDR2 sequences are LNHDA and SQIVND (reference sequence). The ends were cut back, 9 bases at V and 1 base at J, with 13 bases in the middle. The CDR3 length is 14 residues. The CDR3 DNA sequence: TGTGCCAGCCAAGTCCAGGGGTCTGGAAACACCATATATTTT. Translating it yields CASQVQGSGNTIYF.

The chain joins TRBV7-9 to TRBJ1-1; D gene unclear. The CDR3 contains 13 residues. Trimming cost V 2 bases and J 3 bases, with 7 bases left between them. Germline V gene data show CDR1 as SEHNR and CDR2 as FQNEAQ (reference sequence). The CDR3 DNA follows: TGTGCCAGCAGCTTATCCCCTGACACTGAAGCTTTCTTT. Protein sequence: CASSLSPDTEAFF.

The chain uses TRBV3-1 (or the pseudogene TRBV3-2) and TRBJ2-7, with 7 bases lining up with TRBD2. V shed 8 bases and J 6 bases; nucleotides not matched to a gene: 4. Germline CDR1 is LGHDT and CDR2 is YNNKEL (reference sequence). The length of the CDR3 is 11 residues. CDR3 in amino acids: CASGGGGEQYF. The CDR3 DNA is TGTGCCAGCGGGGGGGGTGGCGAGCAGTACTTC.

This rearrangement joins TRBV11-3 to TRBJ2-6; D is perhaps TRBD1 (5 bases). Germline assignment: CDR1 SGHNT and CDR2 YENEEA. The CDR3 length is 16 residues. Trimming removed 1 base at V and 0 bases at J, with 7 bases between. The CDR3 DNA is TGTGCCAGCAGCTTAGGACAGCCCTCTGGGGCCAACGTCCTGACTTTC. The encoded protein is CASSLGQPSGANVLTF.

This chain uses TRBV19 with TRBJ2-4; a possible D gene is TRBD1 (6 bases). Germline CDR1 and CDR2: LNHDA and SQIVND (reference sequence). The V and J ends lost 6 bases and 5 bases respectively, with 20 bases between them. The CDR3 is 16 residues long. CDR3 coding DNA: TGTGCCAGTAGCGCCGGACAGCGATTCTCGGAAAACATTCAGTACTTC. Its protein is CASSAGQRFSENIQYF.

This chain connects TRBV7-8 to TRBJ2-3; TRBD2 aligns across 10 bases. CDR3 length equals 16 residues. Germline V gene data show CDR1 as SGHVS and CDR2 as FQNEAQ. V was pared by 5 bases and J by 0 bases, with 5 bases of the junction left unmatched. CDR3 sequence reads: CASSRTSGTSTDTQYF. CDR3 sequence (DNA): TGTGCCAGCAGCCGGACTAGCGGAACTAGCACAGATACGCAGTATTTT. Drawing the rest from reference TRBV7-8 and TRBJ2-3, the complete variable domain is GAGVSQSPRYKVAKRGQDVALRCDPISGHVSLFWYQQALGQGPEFLTYFQNEAQLDKSGLPSDRFFAERPEGSVSTLKIQRTQQEDSAVYLCASSRTSGTSTDTQYFGPGTRLTVL.

The chain links TRBV29-1 to TRBJ2-1; a weak D match, TRBD1 (5 bases). V dropped 4 bases and J dropped 3 bases, with 13 bases sitting between them. Germline CDR1 SQVTM, CDR2 ANQGSEA. The CDR3 contains 14 residues. As DNA, the CDR3 is TGCAGCGTTGGGTCGGCAGGGTACTACAATGAGCAGTTCTTC. Residues: CSVGSAGYYNEQFF.

The chain has TRBV27 and TRBJ1-2; possible D gene TRBD1, 6 bases. The V and J ends lost 5 bases and 5 bases respectively, with 15 bases between them. Germline V lookup: CDR1 MNHEY, CDR2 SMNVEV (reference sequence). This CDR3 region has 14 residues. The CDR3, as DNA: TGTGCCAGCAGTGCCTTAGGGGGAAGGTATGGCTACACCTTC. Translating gives CASSALGGRYGYTF.

V usage is TRBV28 and J usage is TRBJ2-7; TRBD2 agrees at 12 bases. V was clipped by 6 bases and J by 7 bases; unmatched bases: 7. CDR3 length: 14 residues. Germline V gene lookup returns CDR1 MDHEN and CDR2 SYDVKM. The CDR3 DNA is TGTGCCAGCAGAACGACTAGCGGGAGTGAGGAGCAGTACTTC. It is translated as CASRTTSGSEEQYF.

This chain links TRBV14 with TRBJ1-2; no clear D. Trimming removed 4 bases from V and 4 bases from J, with 7 bases in between. From germline, CDR1 is SGHDN and CDR2 FVKESK. The CDR3 contains 12 residues. The CDR3 loop reads CASSLATYGYTF. Here the CDR3 DNA reads TGTGCCAGCAGCCTGGCAACCTATGGCTACACCTTC.

The CDR3 loop reads CASSPSGETQYF. CDR3 bases: TGCGCCAGCAGTCCGTCGGGGGAGACCCAGTACTTC. The rearrangement links TRBV10-1 to TRBJ2-5, with a weak D call TRBD2 (5 bases). V lost 5 bases, J lost 5 bases, and 9 bases lay in between. The germline CDR1 and CDR2 sequences are WNHNN and SYGVQD (reference sequence). This CDR3 region has 12 residues.

This clone was observed at least ten times. This chain joins TRBV24-1 and TRBJ1-1; no definite D call. The CDR3 has 15 amino acids. Germline V gives CDR1 KGHDR, CDR2 SFDVKD. Trimming took off 1 base at V and 2 bases at J, with 10 bases between the two ends. The CDR3 DNA follows: TGTGCCACCAGTGATTTTGGGCAGGAAAACACTGAAGCTTTCTTT. This translates into CATSDFGQENTEAFF.

The gene calls are TRBV5-4 and TRBJ2-7; D is possibly TRBD1 (6 bases). In germline, CDR1 is SGHNT, CDR2 YYREEE (reference sequence). The CDR3 runs to 15 residues. Trimming removed 2 bases from V and 1 base from J, with 13 bases in between. CDR3 amino acids: CASSLGGPKSYEQYF. The CDR3, as DNA: TGTGCCAGCAGCTTAGGGGGACCTAAGTCCTACGAGCAGTACTTC.